This entry lists 19 T cell receptor beta chains sequenced from one sample in a study of PD-1 blockade in classical Hodgkin lymphoma. Sequencing used immunoSEQ multiplex PCR; TCRdb keeps in-frame clones, though not all of them. Here the sample spans more than 85,000 clones, approximately 90% being singletons. Time point here: cycle 4 day 1 (C4D1), after about 6 weeks of nivolumab. Brentuximab vedotin exposure varied, and every patient relapsed after autologous stem cell transplantation. Here the sequenced sample was peripheral blood mononuclear cells (PBMCs), taken before the fourth cycle of nivolumab. These receptors were collected from a human donor with classical Hodgkin lymphoma.

The J gene is TRBJ2-7, the V gene TRBV11-2; 8 bases align to TRBD2. The V gene's germline CDR1 is SGHAT and CDR2 FQNNGV. This CDR3 is built from 14 residues. Trimming took 6 bases from V and 5 from J; bases not matched to a gene: 9. This CDR3 reads CASRAGGGVHEQYF. CDR3 in DNA: TGTGCCAGCAGGGCGGGGGGCGGCGTTCACGAGCAGTACTTC. The complete variable domain, with remaining parts taken from reference TRBV11-2 and TRBJ2-7, reads EAGVAQSPRYKIIEKRQSVAFWCNPISGHATLYWYQQILGQGPKLLIQFQNNGVVDDSQLPKDRFSAERLKGVDSTLKIQPAKLEDSAVYLCASRAGGGVHEQYFGPGTRLTVT.

The V gene is TRBV30, the J gene TRBJ1-2; 7 bases align to TRBD1. The length of the CDR3 is 14 residues. Germline V gene lookup returns CDR1 GTSNPN and CDR2 SVGIG (reference sequence). V trimming: 0 bases; J trimming: 8 bases; junction bases outside the gene matches: 9. In DNA, the CDR3 is TGTGCCTGGAGTGTAGTCAGGGGGGTCCAAGGCTACACCTTC. Protein: CAWSVVRGVQGYTF. Filled out from reference TRBV30 and TRBJ1-2, the complete variable domain reads SQTIHQWPATLVQPVGSPLSLECTVEGTSNPNLYWYRQAAGRGLQLLFYSVGIGQISSEVPQNLSASRPQDRQFILSSKKLLLSDSGFYLCAWSVVRGVQGYTFGSGTRLTVV.

The chain is built from TRBV13 and TRBJ1-1, with D possibly TRBD1 on 6 matching bases. The V gene lost 5 bases and the J gene lost 0 bases, with 16 bases spanning the gap. Germline CDR1 and CDR2: PRHDT and FYEKMQ (reference sequence). CDR3 size: 16 residues. The CDR3 sequence is CASSKGQMYMNTEAFF. The CDR3, as DNA: TGTGCCAGCAGCAAGGGACAAATGTACATGAACACTGAAGCTTTCTTT.

The rearrangement links TRBV6-5 to TRBJ2-7; 9 positions match TRBD2. The CDR3 covers 14 residues. Germline CDR1 and CDR2: MNHEY and SVGAGI. V lost 4 bases and J lost 4; bases outside the gene matches: 5. The CDR3 loop is CASSLGTSWYEQYF. The CDR3 region has the DNA TGTGCCAGCAGTTTGGGGACTAGCTGGTACGAGCAGTACTTC.

V is TRBV11-2 and J is TRBJ1-3; TRBD1 is a possible D gene (5 bases). Germline CDR1 and CDR2: SGHAT and FQNNGV. CDR3 size: 14 residues. Trimming stripped 2 bases from V and 0 bases from J, with 5 bases between. The CDR3 spells CASSLQGSGNTIYF. The CDR3 DNA is TGTGCCAGCAGCTTACAGGGCTCTGGAAACACCATATATTTT.

The J gene is TRBJ1-5, the V gene TRBV21-1; the D call TRBD1 from the table was never checked on the DNA. TRBV21-1 is assigned pseudogene status. This CDR3 contains 13 residues. The CDR3 reads CASSKQGPGPQHF. CDR3 nucleotide sequence: TGTGCCAGCAGCAAACAGGGGCCCGGGCCCCAGCATTTT.

V usage is TRBV30 and J usage is TRBJ2-1; maybe TRBD2 (5 bases). Trimming left V 2 bases short and J 5 bases short, with 10 bases between. Germline CDR1 is GTSNPN and CDR2 is SVGIG (reference sequence). This CDR3 is 13 amino acids long. The CDR3: CAWSKDWNNEQFF. DNA of the CDR3: TGTGCCTGGAGTAAGGACTGGAACAATGAGCAGTTCTTC.

This clone was seen once. V is TRBV28 and J is TRBJ1-2; no reliable D call. The V and J ends lost 3 bases and 5 bases respectively, with 10 bases between them. CDR3 length equals 13 residues. Germline loops: CDR1 MDHEN, CDR2 SYDVKM. The CDR3 reads CASSLAQTYGYTF. DNA for the CDR3: TGTGCCAGCAGTTTGGCACAGACGTATGGCTACACCTTC.

This clone was counted once. The sample holds other DNA sequences that translate to the same CDR3. This rearrangement joins TRBV27 to TRBJ1-5, with no clear D. The CDR3 runs to 13 residues. V dropped 2 bases and J dropped 2 bases, with 4 bases sitting between them. Germline V CDR1 and CDR2: MNHEY, SMNVEV (reference sequence). This CDR3 is CASSLSGNQPQHF. Written as DNA, the CDR3 is TGTGCCAGCAGTTTAAGCGGCAATCAGCCCCAGCATTTT.

The V call is TRBV4-3, the J call TRBJ1-1; maybe TRBD1 (5 bases). The CDR3 covers 13 residues. Germline values: CDR1 LGHNA, CDR2 YSLEER. V lost 0 bases and J lost 7, with 9 bases in between. Here the CDR3 reads CASSQEGGYEAFF. CDR3 DNA: TGCGCCAGCAGCCAAGAGGGGGGGTATGAAGCTTTCTTT.

This clone came up once. V is TRBV19 and J is TRBJ1-2; 7 bases map to TRBD1. The junction had 11 bases not matched to a gene; V was cut back by 5 bases and J by 5 bases. CDR1 and CDR2 (germline): LNHDA, SQIVND (reference sequence). The CDR3 is 15 amino acids. Here the CDR3 DNA reads TGTGCCAGTAGTCCGAGCTCAGGGACAGCTTATGGCTACACCTTC. Amino acids: CASSPSSGTAYGYTF.

This chain links TRBV10-1 with TRBJ2-2; 8 bases line up with TRBD1. Germline CDR1 WNHNN, CDR2 SYGVQD (reference sequence). After removal of 4 bases from V and 6 bases from J, the junction contained 7 bases not matched to a gene. The CDR3 sequence is 15 residues long. The DNA for the CDR3 is TGCGCCAGCAGTGCTCAGGGGGCCGTACCCGGGGAGCTGTTTTTT. It codes for CASSAQGAVPGELFF.

This chain uses TRBV6-5 with TRBJ2-3, with 7 bases aligning to TRBD1. Trimming at V came to 6 bases and at J to 2 bases, leaving 8 bases not matched to a gene. This CDR3 is built from 15 residues. Germline V lookup: CDR1 MNHEY, CDR2 SVGAGI. The DNA of the CDR3 is TGTGCCAGCAGCCTGACAGGGCCGCCCACAGATACGCAGTATTTT. Translation: CASSLTGPPTDTQYF.

The chain employs TRBV13 and TRBJ2-7; no clear D gene. Germline-derived CDR1 and CDR2 are PRHDT and FYEKMQ (reference sequence). The ends were cut back, 4 bases at V and 2 bases at J, with 15 bases in the middle. This CDR3 has 15 amino acids. Here the CDR3 DNA reads TGTGCCAGCAGCTCCGGATGGCGGTCTCCCTACGAGCAGTACTTC. Protein: CASSSGWRSPYEQYF.

The chain carries TRBV7-6 and TRBJ2-2, with 11 nucleotides matching TRBD2. V lost 3 bases, J lost 3 bases, and 0 bases stayed unmatched. The CDR3 totals 15 residues. CDR1 is SGHVS, CDR2 FNYEAQ, per germline. The CDR3 loop is CASSFSGGDTGELFF. The CDR3 nucleotides read TGTGCCAGCAGCTTTAGCGGGGGGGACACCGGGGAGCTGTTTTTT.

V usage is TRBV6-4 and J usage is TRBJ2-7; TRBD2 might be the D (5 bases). Trimming pared 2 bases from V and 3 bases from J, leaving 8 bases between. CDR3 size: 13 residues. Germline V lookup: CDR1 MRHNA, CDR2 SNTAGT. In DNA, the CDR3 is TGTGCCAGCAGTGACGAGCGGAGCTACGAGCAGTACTTC. Protein: CASSDERSYEQYF.

The CDR3 loop reads CASSPLGEGEQYF. The CDR3, as DNA: TGTGCCAGCTCGCCTCTGGGGGAAGGAGAGCAGTACTTC. V is TRBV18 and J is TRBJ2-7; D could derive from TRBD1 or TRBD2 (5 bases each). This CDR3 contains 13 residues. The germline CDR1 and CDR2 sequences are KGHSH and LQKENI. Trimming shortened V by 6 bases and J by 7 bases, and 16 bases separated the two germline ends.

The chain recombines TRBV18 with TRBJ2-7; TRBD2 agrees at 7 bases. The germline V gene encodes CDR1 KGHSH and CDR2 LQKENI. The ends lost 5 bases at V and 3 bases at J; junction bases unmatched: 10. The CDR3 extends over 15 amino acids. The CDR3 coding sequence is TGTGCCAGCTCAGGGATCGGGACTAATTACTACGAGCAGTACTTC. Residues: CASSGIGTNYYEQYF.

This sequence joins TRBV28 and TRBJ2-7; weak D call: TRBD2 (6 bases). Trimming left V 3 bases short and J 1 base short, with 16 bases between. CDR1 MDHEN and CDR2 SYDVKM come from the germline V gene. The CDR3 has 16 amino acids. CDR3 in DNA: TGTGCCAGCAGTTTCGGAGGCGGGGACGGATCCTACGAGCAGTACTTC. This codes for CASSFGGGDGSYEQYF.